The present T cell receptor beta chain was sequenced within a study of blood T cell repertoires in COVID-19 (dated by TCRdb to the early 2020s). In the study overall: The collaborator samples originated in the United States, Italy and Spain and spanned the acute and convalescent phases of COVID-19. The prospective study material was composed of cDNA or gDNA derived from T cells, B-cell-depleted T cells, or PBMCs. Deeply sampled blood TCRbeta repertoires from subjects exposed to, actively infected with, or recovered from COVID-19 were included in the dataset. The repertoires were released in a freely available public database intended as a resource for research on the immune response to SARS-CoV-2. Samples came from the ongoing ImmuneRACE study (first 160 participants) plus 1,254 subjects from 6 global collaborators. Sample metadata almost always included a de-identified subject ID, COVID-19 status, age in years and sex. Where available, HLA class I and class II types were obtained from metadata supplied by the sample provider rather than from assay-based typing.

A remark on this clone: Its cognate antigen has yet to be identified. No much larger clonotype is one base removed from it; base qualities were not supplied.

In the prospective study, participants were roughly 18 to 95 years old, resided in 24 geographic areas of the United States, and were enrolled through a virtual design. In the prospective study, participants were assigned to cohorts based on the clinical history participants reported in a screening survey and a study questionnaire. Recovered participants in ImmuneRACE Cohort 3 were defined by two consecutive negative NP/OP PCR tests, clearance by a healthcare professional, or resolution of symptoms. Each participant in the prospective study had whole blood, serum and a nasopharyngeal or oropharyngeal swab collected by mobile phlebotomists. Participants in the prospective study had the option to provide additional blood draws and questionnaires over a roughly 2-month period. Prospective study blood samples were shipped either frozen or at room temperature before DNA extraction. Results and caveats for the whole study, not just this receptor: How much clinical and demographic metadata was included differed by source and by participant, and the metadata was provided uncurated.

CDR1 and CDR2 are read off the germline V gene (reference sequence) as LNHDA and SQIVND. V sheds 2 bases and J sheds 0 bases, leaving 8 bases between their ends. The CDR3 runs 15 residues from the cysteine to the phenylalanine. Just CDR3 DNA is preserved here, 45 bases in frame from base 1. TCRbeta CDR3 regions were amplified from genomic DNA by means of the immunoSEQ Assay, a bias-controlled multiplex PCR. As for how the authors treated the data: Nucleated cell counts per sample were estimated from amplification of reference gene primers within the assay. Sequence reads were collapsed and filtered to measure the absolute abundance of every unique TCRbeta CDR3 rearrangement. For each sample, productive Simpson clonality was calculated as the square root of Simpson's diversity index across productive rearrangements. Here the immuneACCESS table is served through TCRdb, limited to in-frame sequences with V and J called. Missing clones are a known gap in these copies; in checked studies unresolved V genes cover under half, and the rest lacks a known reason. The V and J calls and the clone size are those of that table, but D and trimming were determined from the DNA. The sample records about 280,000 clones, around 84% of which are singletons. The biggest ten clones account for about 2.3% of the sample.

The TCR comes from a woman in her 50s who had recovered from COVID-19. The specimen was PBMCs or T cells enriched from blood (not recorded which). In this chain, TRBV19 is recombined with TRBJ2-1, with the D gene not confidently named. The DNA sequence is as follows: TGTGCCAGTAGTATAACCGTGAGCTCCTACAATGAGCAGTTCTTC. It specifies CASSITVSSYNEQFF.